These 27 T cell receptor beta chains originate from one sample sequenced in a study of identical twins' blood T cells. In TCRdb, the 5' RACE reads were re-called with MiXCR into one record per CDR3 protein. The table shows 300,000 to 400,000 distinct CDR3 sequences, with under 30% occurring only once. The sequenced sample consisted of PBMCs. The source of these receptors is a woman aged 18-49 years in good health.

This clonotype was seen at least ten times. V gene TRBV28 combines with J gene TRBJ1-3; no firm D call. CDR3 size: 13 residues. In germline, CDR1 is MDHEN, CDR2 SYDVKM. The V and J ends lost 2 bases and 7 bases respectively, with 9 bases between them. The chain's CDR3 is CASSLMQDNTIYF. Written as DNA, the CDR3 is TGTGCCAGCAGTTTAATGCAGGACAACACCATATATTTT.

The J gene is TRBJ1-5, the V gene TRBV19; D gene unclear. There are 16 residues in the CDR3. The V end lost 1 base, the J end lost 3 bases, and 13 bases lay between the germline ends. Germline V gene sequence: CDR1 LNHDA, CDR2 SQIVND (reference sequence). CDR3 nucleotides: TGTGCCAGTAGTATAGTAGGTAGACTCCTCAATCAGCCCCAGCATTTT. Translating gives CASSIVGRLLNQPQHF. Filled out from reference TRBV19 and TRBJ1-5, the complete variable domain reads DGGITQSPKYLFRKEGQNVTLSCEQNLNHDAMYWYRQDPGQGLRLIYYSQIVNDFQKGDIAEGYSVSREKKESFPLTVTSAQKNPTAFYLCASSIVGRLLNQPQHFGDGTRLSIL.

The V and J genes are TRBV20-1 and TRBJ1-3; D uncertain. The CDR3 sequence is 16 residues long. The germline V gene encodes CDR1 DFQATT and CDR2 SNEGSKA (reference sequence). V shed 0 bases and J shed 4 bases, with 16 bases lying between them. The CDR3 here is CSARDRTYAKGNTIYF. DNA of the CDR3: TGCAGTGCTAGAGATCGGACCTATGCGAAGGGAAACACCATATATTTT.

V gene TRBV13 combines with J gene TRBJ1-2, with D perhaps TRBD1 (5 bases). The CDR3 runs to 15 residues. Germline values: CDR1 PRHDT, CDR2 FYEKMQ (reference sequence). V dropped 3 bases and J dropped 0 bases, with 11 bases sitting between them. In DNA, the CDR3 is TGTGCCAGCAGCTTGACGGAGGGACCTAACTATGGCTACACCTTC. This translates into CASSLTEGPNYGYTF. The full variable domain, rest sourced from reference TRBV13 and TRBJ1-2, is AAGVIQSPRHLIKEKRETATLKCYPIPRHDTVYWYQQGPGQDPQFLISFYEKMQSDKGSIPDRFSAQQFSDYHSELNMSSLELGDSALYFCASSLTEGPNYGYTFGSGTRLTVV.

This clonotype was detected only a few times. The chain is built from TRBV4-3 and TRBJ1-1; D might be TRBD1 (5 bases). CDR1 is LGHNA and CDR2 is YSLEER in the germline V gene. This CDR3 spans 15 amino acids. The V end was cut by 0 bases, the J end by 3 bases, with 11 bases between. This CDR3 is CASSQDNGGDTEAFF. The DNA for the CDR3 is TGCGCCAGCAGCCAAGATAATGGGGGGGACACTGAAGCTTTCTTT.

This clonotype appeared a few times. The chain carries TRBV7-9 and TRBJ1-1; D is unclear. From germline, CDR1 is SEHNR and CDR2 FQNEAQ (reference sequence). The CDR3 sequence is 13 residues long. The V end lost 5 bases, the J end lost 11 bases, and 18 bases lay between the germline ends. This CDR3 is CASSPPGFPHAFF. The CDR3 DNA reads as TGTGCCAGCAGCCCTCCGGGGTTTCCGCACGCTTTCTTT.

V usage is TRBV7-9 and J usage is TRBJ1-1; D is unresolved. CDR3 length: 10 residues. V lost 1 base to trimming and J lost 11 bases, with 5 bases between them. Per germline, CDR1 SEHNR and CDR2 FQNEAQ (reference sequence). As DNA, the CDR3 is TGTGCCAGCAGCTTAGTCGAGGCTTTCTTT. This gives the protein CASSLVEAFF.

The CDR3 region is CSASTGRGANTEAFF. The CDR3 region has the DNA TGCAGTGCTAGTACAGGCAGGGGGGCGAACACTGAAGCTTTCTTT. The chain links TRBV20-1 to TRBJ1-1; TRBD1 matches 7 bases. The CDR3 is 15 residues long. Germline V gene sequence: CDR1 DFQATT, CDR2 SNEGSKA (reference sequence). The V gene end was trimmed by 3 bases and the J gene end by 1 base; junction bases not matched to a gene: 8.

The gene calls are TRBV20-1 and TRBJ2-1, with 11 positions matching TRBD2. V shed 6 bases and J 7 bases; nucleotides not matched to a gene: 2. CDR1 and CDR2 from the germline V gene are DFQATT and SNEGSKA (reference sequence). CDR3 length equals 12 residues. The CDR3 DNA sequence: TGCAGTGCCACTAGCGGGAGAAATGAGCAGTTCTTC. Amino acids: CSATSGRNEQFF.

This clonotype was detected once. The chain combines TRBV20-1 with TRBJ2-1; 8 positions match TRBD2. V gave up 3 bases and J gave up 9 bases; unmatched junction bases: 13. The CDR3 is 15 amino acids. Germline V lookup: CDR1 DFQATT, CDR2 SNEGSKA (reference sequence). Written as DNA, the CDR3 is TGCAGTGCTAGCCACCTCGGGAGGGCCTGCGGTGAGCAGTTCTTC. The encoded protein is CSASHLGRACGEQFF.

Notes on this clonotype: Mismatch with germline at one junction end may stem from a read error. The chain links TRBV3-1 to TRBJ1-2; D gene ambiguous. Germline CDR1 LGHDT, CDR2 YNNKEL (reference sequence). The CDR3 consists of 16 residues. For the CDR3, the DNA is TGTGTCAGCAGCTTTTTGCGGCCAGCGACAAGCTATGGCTACACCTTC. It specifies CVSSFLRPATSYGYTF.

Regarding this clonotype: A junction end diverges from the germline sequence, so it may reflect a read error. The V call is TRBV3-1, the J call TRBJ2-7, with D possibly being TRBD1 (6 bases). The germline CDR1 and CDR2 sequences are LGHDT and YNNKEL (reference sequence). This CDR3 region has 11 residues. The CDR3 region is CVSSQRGEQYF. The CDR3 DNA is TGTGTCAGCAGCCAAAGGGGGGAGCAGTACTTC.

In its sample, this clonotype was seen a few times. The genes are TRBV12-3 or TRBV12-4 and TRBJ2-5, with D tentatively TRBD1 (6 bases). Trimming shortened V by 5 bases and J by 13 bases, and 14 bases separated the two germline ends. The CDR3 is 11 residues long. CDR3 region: CASSKTGQAYF. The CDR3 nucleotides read TGTGCCAGCAGTAAGACAGGTCAGGCGTACTTC.

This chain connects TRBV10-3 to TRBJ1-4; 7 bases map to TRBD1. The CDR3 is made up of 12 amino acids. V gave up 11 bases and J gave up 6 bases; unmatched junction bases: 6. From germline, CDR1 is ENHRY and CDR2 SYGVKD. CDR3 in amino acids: CAAGTGDEKLFF. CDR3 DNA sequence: TGTGCCGCGGGAACAGGGGATGAAAAACTGTTTTTT.

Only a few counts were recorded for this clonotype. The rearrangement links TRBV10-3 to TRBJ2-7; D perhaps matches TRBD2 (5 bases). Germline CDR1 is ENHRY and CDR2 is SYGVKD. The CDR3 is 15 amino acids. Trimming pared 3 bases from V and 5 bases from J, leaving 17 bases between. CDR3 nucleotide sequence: TGTGCCATCAGTGACAACCCGGGAACGGTGGACGAGCAGTACTTC. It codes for CAISDNPGTVDEQYF.

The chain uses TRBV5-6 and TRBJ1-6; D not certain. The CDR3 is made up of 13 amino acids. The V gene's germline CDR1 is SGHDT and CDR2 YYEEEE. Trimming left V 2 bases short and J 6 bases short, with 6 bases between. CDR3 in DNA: TGTGCCAGCAGCTTCCCCACTAATTCACCCCTCCACTTT. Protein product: CASSFPTNSPLHF.

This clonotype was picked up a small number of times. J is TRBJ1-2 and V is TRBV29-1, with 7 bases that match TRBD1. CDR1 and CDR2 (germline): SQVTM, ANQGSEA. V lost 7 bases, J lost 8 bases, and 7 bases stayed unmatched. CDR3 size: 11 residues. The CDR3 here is CSAPTGAGYTF. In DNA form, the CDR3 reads TGCAGCGCTCCTACAGGGGCCGGCTACACCTTC.

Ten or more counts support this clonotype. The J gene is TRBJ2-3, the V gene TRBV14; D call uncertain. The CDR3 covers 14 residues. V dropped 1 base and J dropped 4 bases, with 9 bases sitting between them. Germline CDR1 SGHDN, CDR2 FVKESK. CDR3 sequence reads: CASSQVGFPDTQYF. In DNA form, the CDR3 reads TGTGCCAGCAGCCAAGTTGGATTCCCAGATACGCAGTATTTT. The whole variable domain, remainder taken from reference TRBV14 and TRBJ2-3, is EAGVTQFPSHSVIEKGQTVTLRCDPISGHDNLYWYRRVMGKEIKFLLHFVKESKQDESGMPNNRFLAERTGGTYSTLKVQPAELEDSGVYFCASSQVGFPDTQYFGPGTRLTVL.

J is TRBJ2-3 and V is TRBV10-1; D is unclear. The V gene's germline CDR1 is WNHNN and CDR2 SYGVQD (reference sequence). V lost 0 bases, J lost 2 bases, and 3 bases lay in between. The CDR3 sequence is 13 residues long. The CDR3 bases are TGCGCCAGCAGTGAGTCGAACACAGATACGCAGTATTTT. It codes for CASSESNTDTQYF.

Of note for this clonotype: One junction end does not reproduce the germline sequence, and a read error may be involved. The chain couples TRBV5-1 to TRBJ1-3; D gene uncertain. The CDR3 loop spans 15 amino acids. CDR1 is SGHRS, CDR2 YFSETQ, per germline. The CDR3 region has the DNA TGCGCCGGCAGTGGCACGGATGCTTCTGGAAACACCATATATTTT. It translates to CAGSGTDASGNTIYF.

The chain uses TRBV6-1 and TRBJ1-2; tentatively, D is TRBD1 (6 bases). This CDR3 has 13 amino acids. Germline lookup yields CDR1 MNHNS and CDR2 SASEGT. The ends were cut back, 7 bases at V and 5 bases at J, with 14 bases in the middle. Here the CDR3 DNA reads TGTGCCAGCAAAGAAGGGGGGAATTATGGCTACACCTTC. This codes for CASKEGGNYGYTF.

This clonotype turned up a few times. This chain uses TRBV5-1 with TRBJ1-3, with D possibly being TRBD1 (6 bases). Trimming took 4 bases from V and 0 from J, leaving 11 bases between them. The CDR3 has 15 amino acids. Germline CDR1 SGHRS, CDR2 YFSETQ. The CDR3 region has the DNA TGCGCCAGCAGCCCCACAGGGCCCTCTGGAAACACCATATATTTT. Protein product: CASSPTGPSGNTIYF.

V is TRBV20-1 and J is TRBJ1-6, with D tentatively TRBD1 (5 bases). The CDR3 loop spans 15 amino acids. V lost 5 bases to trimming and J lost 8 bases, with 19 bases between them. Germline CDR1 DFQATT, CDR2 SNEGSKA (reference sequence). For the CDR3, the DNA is TGCAGTGCTGGATCTAGGGGTGTAGGGGATTCACCCCTCCACTTT. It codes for CSAGSRGVGDSPLHF.

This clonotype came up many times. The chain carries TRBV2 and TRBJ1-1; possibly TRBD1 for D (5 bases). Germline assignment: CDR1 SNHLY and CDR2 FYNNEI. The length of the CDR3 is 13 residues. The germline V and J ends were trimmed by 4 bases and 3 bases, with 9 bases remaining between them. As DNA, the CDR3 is TGTGCCAGCAGTGTAAGCAGGGACACTGAAGCTTTCTTT. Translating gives CASSVSRDTEAFF.

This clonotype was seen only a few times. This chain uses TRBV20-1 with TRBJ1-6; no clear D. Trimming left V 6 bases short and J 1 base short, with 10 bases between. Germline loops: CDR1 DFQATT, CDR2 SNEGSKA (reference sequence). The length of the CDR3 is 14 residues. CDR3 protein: CSASGRSYNSPLHF. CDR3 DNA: TGCAGTGCCTCCGGACGATCCTATAATTCACCCCTCCACTTT.

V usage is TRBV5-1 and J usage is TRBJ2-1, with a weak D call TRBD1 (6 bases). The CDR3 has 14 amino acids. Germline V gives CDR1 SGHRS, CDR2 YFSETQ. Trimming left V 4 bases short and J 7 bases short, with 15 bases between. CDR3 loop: CASSGDTLGNEQFF. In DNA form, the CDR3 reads TGCGCCAGCAGCGGGGACACCCTGGGGAATGAGCAGTTCTTC.

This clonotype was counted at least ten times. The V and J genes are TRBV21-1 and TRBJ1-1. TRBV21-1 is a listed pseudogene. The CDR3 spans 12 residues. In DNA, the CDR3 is TGTGCCAGCAACCTTCTTGGGGCTGAAGCTTTCTTT. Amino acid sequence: CASNLLGAEAFF.